Sequencing of this T cell receptor beta chain was carried out in a study of T-cell reconstitution after alpha-beta-depleted transplantation in children (dated by TCRdb to 2016 to 2017). Describing the broader study: Using TCR repertoire profiling, the study quantitatively followed how T-cell immune reconstitution unfolded in children after TCRalphabeta/CD19-depleted allogeneic hematopoietic cell transplantation.

This clonotype was recorded many times. Its antigen is not yet known. The record has no base qualities; no much larger clone is one base away. The treatment or condition label for this specimen denotes: allogeneic hematopoietic cell transplantation with graft depleted of TCRalphabeta T cells and CD19 B cells. Transplant recipients were children who received TCRalphabeta/CD19-depleted allogeneic hematopoietic cell grafts. General conclusions and limits of the study: Over the following months the frequencies of hyperexpanded clones went down, and after one year T-cell counts and TCRbeta diversity were mostly credited to newly produced T cells. Apparently early alphabetaT-cell count recovery about two months after transplant reportedly relied on only several hundred rapidly expanded clones derived from non-depleted graft cells. In some patients, high TCRbeta diversity at day 60 was attributed to recipient T cells and intrathymic progenitors that had survived conditioning.

The protocol used for the library was PCR. Data came from an Illumina HiSeq 2500. To normalize quantification of the TCRbeta repertoire, the TCR libraries were built with molecular barcoding that relied on unique molecular identifiers. TCRdb cleaned the public reads at Q25 with fastp, built clones with MiXCR and kept in-frame beta chains. CDR3 protein sequences are deduplicated, and each keeps its most common genes and DNA. This sample holds 280,000 or so distinct CDR3 sequences; around a tenth were observed only once. Clones ranked in the top ten supply around 24% of the sample. CDR1 SGHRS and CDR2 YFSETQ are derived from the germline V gene. V loses 4 bases at its end and J loses 3 bases; junction bases beyond the gene matches: 3. Its CDR3 holds 16 amino acids, cysteine through phenylalanine. Only CDR3 DNA remains: 48 bases, in frame from the first base.

The source was peripheral blood, collected 180 days after TCRalphabeta/CD19-depleted stem cell transplant. Recombination connected TRBV5-1 to TRBJ2-2, with 13 central nucleotides matching TRBD2. This clonotype was sampled from a male patient between 2 and 10 years old who had a stem cell transplant for chronic granulomatous disease, so the T cells may come from the graft donor. The CDR3 here reads CASSPGLAGDTGELFF. The bases read TGCGCCAGCAGCCCTGGACTAGCGGGGGACACCGGGGAGCTGTTTTTT.